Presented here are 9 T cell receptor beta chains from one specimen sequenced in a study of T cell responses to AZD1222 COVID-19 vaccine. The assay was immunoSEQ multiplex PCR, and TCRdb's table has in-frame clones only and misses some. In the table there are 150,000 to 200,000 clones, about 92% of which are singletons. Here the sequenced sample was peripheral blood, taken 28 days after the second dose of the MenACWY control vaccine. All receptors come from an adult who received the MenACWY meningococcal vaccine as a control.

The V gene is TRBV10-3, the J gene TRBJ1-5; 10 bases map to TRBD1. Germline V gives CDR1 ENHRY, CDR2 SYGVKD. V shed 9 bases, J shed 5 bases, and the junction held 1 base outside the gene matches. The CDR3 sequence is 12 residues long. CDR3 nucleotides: TGTGCCATAGGGACAGGGGATCAGCCCCAGCATTTT. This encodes CAIGTGDQPQHF.

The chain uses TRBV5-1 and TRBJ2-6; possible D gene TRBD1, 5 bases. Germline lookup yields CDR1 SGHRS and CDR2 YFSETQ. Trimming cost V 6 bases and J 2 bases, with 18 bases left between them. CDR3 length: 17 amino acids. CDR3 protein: CASTLLLTGPGANVLTF. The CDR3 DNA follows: TGCGCCAGCACGCTCCTACTCACAGGACCTGGGGCCAACGTCCTGACTTTC.

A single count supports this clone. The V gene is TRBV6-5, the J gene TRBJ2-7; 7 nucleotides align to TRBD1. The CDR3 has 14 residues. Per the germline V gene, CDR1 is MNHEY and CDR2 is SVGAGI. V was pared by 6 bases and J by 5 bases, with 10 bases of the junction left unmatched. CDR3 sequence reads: CASSLLDRSHEQYF. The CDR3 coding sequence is TGTGCCAGCAGCCTTTTGGACAGGTCCCACGAGCAGTACTTC.

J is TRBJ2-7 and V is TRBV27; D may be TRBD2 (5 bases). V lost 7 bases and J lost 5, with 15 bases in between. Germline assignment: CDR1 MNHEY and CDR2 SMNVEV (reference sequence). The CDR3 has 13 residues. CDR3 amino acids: CASNRPGRDEQYF. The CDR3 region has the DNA TGTGCCAGCAATAGACCGGGAAGGGACGAGCAGTACTTC.

CDR3 nucleotide sequence: TGTGCCAGCAGTCTAGGGACAGCTTTAACCTATCAGCCCCAGCATTTT. It is translated as CASSLGTALTYQPQHF. The genes are TRBV28 and TRBJ1-5, with TRBD1 matching over 7 bases. Germline V CDR1 and CDR2: MDHEN, SYDVKM. Losses at the gene ends were 5 bases for V and 5 bases for J; bases not matched to a gene: 12. The CDR3 extends over 16 amino acids.

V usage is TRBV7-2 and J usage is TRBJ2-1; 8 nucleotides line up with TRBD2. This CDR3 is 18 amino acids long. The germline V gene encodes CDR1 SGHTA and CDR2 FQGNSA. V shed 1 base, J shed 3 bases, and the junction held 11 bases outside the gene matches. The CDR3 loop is CASSLVRVTSGGYNEQFF. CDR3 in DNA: TGTGCCAGCAGCTTAGTTCGGGTAACTAGCGGTGGCTACAATGAGCAGTTCTTC.

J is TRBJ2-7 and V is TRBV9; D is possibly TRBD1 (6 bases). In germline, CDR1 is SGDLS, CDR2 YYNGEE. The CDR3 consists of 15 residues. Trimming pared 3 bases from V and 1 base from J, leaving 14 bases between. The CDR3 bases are TGTGCCAGCAGCGCCCTCCCGGGACATTCCTACGAGCAGTACTTC. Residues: CASSALPGHSYEQYF.

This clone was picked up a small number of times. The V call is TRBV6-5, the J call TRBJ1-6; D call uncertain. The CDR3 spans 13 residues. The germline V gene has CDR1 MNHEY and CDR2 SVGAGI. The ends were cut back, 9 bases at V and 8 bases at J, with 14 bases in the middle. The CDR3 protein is CASNLDGDSPLHF. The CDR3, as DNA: TGTGCCAGTAATCTTGACGGAGATTCACCCCTCCACTTT.

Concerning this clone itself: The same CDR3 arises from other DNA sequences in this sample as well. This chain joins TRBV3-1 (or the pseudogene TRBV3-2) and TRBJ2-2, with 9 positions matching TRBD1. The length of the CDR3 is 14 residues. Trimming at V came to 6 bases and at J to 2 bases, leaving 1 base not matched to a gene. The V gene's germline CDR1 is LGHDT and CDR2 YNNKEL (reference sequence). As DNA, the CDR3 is TGTGCCAGCAGGGGACAGGGCAACACCGGGGAGCTGTTTTTT. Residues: CASRGQGNTGELFF.